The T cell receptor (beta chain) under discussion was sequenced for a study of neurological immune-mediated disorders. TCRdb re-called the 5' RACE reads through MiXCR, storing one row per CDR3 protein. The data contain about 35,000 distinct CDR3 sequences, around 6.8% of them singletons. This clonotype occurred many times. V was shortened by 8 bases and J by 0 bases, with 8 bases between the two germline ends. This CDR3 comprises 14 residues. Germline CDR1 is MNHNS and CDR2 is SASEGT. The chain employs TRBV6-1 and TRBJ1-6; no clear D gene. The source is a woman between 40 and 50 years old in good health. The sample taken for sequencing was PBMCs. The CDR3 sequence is CASCRSSYNSPLHF. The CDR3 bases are TGTGCCAGCTGCCGGAGCTCCTATAATTCACCCCTCCACTTT.